This TCR beta chain derives from a study of Ad26.COV2.S vaccination and SARS-CoV-2 variants. Study-wide context: Intramuscular Ad26.COV2.S doses were given once or twice, 56 days apart. Whole-study results and caveats: Vaccine recipients surpassed placebo recipients in spike-specific TCR breadth. Considerable breadth of spike-specific CD8+ and CD4+ T cell responses has reportedly been documented following vaccination.

This CDR3 is 14 amino acids long. V dropped 6 bases and J dropped 4; count of bases not matched to a gene: 6. Germline V gene data show CDR1 as LNHDA and CDR2 as SQIVND (reference sequence). The sample's treatment: around 19 received Ad26.COV2.S at low or high dose, single or two shots; about 5 received placebo; per-sample allocation not given. On day 63 after the first injection, vaccine and placebo recipients gave samples. Its platform was an Ad26 vector, and its expressed antigen was Wuhan-strain SARS-CoV-2 spike. Here immunoSEQ multiplex PCR was the method, and the copy in TCRdb shows in-frame clones only, minus some. The repertoire holds 300,000 to 350,000 clones, with around nine tenths as singletons. Worth noting for this clone: As yet, its antigen is unknown.

The TCR was taken from a person aged 18-65 years who received the Ad26.COV2.S COVID-19 vaccine or a placebo. This sequence joins TRBV19 and TRBJ2-7, with 10 bases identical to TRBD1. The sample consisted of peripheral blood, taken in a trial of Ad26.COV2.S vaccine versus placebo. The CDR3 region is CASSVTGGGYEQYF. CDR3 in DNA: TGTGCCAGTAGCGTGACAGGGGGCGGATACGAGCAGTACTTC.